This T cell receptor (beta chain) was identified in a study of metastatic and nonmetastatic thyroid tumors. CDR3 length: 15 residues. CDR1 and CDR2 (germline): SGHTA, FQGNSA. Trimming cost V 5 bases and J 4 bases, with 17 bases left between them. Per the authors' pipeline: A distant-metastasis classifier for papillary thyroid cancer was built using CDR3 differences across clinicopathological groups. TCRdb redid the clone calls on the PCR reads using MiXCR. The authors' filters were not applied to this entry. Among roughly 30,000 clones listed, about 30% were seen once. Thyroid surgery took place with no prior treatment in any patient.

The receptor was derived from a female donor with papillary thyroid cancer or a benign thyroid nodule (not recorded which). Some clones in this sample may be carry-over from other donors' samples. The rearrangement uses TRBV7-2 and TRBJ1-1; a possible D gene is TRBD1 (5 bases). The sequencing input was blood. CDR3 sequence (DNA): TGTGCCAGCAGCATACCGCAGGGAAGCCGCACTGAAGCTTTCTTT. Protein: CASSIPQGSRTEAFF. The variable domain in full, completed from reference TRBV7-2 and TRBJ1-1, reads GAGVSQSPSNKVTEKGKDVELRCDPISGHTALYWYRQSLGQGLEFLIYFQGNSAPDKSGLPSDRFSAERTGGSVSTLTIQRTQQEDSAVYLCASSIPQGSRTEAFFGQGTRLTVV.